The entry below gives a single TCR beta chain sequence along with its context. Assay: immunoSEQ multiplex PCR; the TCRdb copy retains only in-frame clones and omits some. This table holds about 130,000 clones, about 90% found once. This entry belongs to a study of blood T cell repertoires in COVID-19. The CDR3 spans 12 residues. The V gene's germline CDR1 is SNHLY and CDR2 FYNNEI. With 6 bases removed from V and 2 bases from J, the gap between germline ends came to 5 bases. This chain links TRBV2 with TRBJ2-1; no firm D call. This receptor was identified in a woman aged 50 to 60 who had recovered from COVID-19. The sample consisted of peripheral blood. In nucleotides, the CDR3 is TGTGCCAGCAGGGGCCCCTACAATGAGCAGTTCTTC. It encodes CASRGPYNEQFF.